The clone carrying this T cell receptor (beta chain) has only a few counts. The V and J ends lost 3 bases and 3 bases, in that order; junction bases with no gene match: 4. The CDR3 is made up of 15 amino acids. This sample was included in a study of T-cell memory formation after mild COVID-19. MiXCR, applied by TCRdb to the 5' RACE reads, yields one record per CDR3 protein. The sample holds roughly 130,000 distinct CDR3 sequences, more than 15% seen once. This sequence originates from a man aged 18 to 30 who had mild COVID-19 (a few samples of this study predate the infection). Cell type and time point are not known. The sample was PBMCs or a T cell subset sorted from them (not recorded which). The chain carries TRBV12-3 or TRBV12-4 and TRBJ1-1, with 10 bases that match TRBD1. CDR3 DNA sequence: TGTGCCAGCAGTTTTAGAGGACAGGGGGACACTGAAGCTTTCTTT. Its translation is CASSFRGQGDTEAFF.